The T cell receptor (beta chain) described here comes from a study of PD-1 blockade in classical Hodgkin lymphoma (dated by TCRdb to 2020 to 2022). As for the study more broadly: Nivolumab dosing was 3 mg/kg intravenously every 2 weeks, continuing until either disease progression or unacceptable toxicity. The study used CyTOF and TCR beta sequencing to define a peripheral blood immune signature of response to PD-1 blockade in classical Hodgkin lymphoma.

General study outcomes and caveats: By C4D1, a significant rise was seen in CD4+ TCR diversity but not in CD8+ TCR diversity (p=0.0027 vs p=0.16), and the rise was most apparent among complete responders (p=0.02). Patients starting nivolumab less than 1 year after ASCT had lower diversity and were excluded from later analyses to avoid confounding by immune reconstitution. Among trial patients, those achieving complete response had baseline diversity similar to that of newly diagnosed patients, while diversity was significantly lower in partial responders and progressors. The study covered only a single clinical trial cohort, and the causes of the repertoire differences, possibly disease activity or prior therapy, were still not defined. Baseline TCR diversity was reported to be lower in newly diagnosed patients than in healthy donors and to be lower still in relapsed/refractory patients.

In the paper's terms, the time point label means: cycle 1 day 1 (C1D1), immediately before nivolumab initiation. Relapse after autologous stem cell transplantation had occurred in all trial patients, and cohorts A, B and C were distinguished by prior brentuximab vedotin exposure. The trial cohort included roughly 60 patients with relapsed/refractory classical Hodgkin lymphoma, and each patient had a best overall response of complete response, partial response or progressive disease. In the multi-cohort phase II CheckMate 205 trial, trial patients received single-agent nivolumab. An independent review committee assessed best overall response by applying the 2007 International Working Group response criteria. PBMCs from the trial were collected at three points: immediately before nivolumab initiation (C1D1), and during therapy at cycle 2 day 1 and cycle 4 day 1. Peripheral blood was collected in 8 mL Vacutainer Cell Preparation Tubes, from which PBMCs were isolated by centrifugation and then cryopreserved.

Points on this clone: It has no known antigen specificity. No base quality information exists; no much larger clone differs at one position.

The Qiagen DNeasy kit was used to extract genomic DNA both from unsorted PBMCs and from the negatively selected CD4+ and CD8+ fractions. Amplification of TCR beta CDR3 regions was done by immunoSEQ multiplex PCR with primers that anneal to V and J segments. A synthetic immune receptor repertoire was used to minimize amplification bias, and any remaining bias was removed computationally after sequencing. The source study handled its data this way. Repertoire diversity was quantified as the Shannon entropy index using custom Python scripts. Unsorted, CD4+ and CD8+ repertoires were examined separately, except in combined analyses, for which CD4+ and CD8+ sequences were merged in silico. A clone was considered expanded if an increase in frequency of at least 2-fold after treatment relative to C1D1 was found, and a pseudocount of 0.5 was applied to clones undetected at baseline. Clones with 0 or 1 copy at C1D1 were defined as singleton clones, while clones with 2 or more copies were defined as non-singleton clones. Clones expanded in unsorted samples were labelled as CD4+, CD8+ or unknown by matching protein sequences in sorted samples from the same patient. Wilcoxon tests were applied to paired samples to test diversity changes from C1D1 to C4D1. TCRdb limited this immuneACCESS table to in-frame rearrangements with V and J called. A share of clones is missing; checked studies link under half to unresolved V genes, and the rest is unexplained. The V and J calls and clone size come from that table; D and trimming were worked out from the DNA. The table for this sample lists about 84,000 clones; 89% of them were counted only once. The ten largest clones represent around 20% of the sample.

The CDR3 numbers 13 residues from cysteine through phenylalanine. Only CDR3 DNA remains: 39 bases, in frame from the first base. V is shortened by 0 bases, J by 7 bases, and the region joining them spans 7 bases. CDR1 LGHNA and CDR2 YSLEER were looked up in the germline V gene. The sequences come from peripheral blood mononuclear cells (PBMCs), collected at baseline. The source of this sequence is a human donor with classical Hodgkin lymphoma. Rearrangement joined TRBV4-3 to TRBJ1-3, and the D gene may be TRBD1, 5 bases matching. This receptor has the CDR3 CASSQEGANTIYF. DNA sequence: TGCGCCAGCAGCCAAGAAGGGGCGAACACCATATATTTT.